One and the same sample provided the 4 T cell receptor beta chains below, sequenced in a study of blood T cells in healthy people across ages. For the second PCR, which ran for about 6 to 11 cycles, a sample-barcoded 5' primer and a J-beta primer mix were used. TCRdb re-called the 5' RACE reads with MiXCR, one entry per CDR3 protein. The sample consists of more than 1 million distinct CDR3 sequences, 40% to 45% of them appearing once. The source material was blood. The receptors derive from a woman aged 55-69 years in good health.

On this clonotype itself: One junction end does not reproduce the germline sequence, and a read error may be involved. The rearrangement uses TRBV9 and TRBJ2-1; D perhaps matches TRBD2 (6 bases). Germline V gives CDR1 SGDLS, CDR2 YYNGEE. This CDR3 region has 18 residues. The CDR3 loop reads CASSVGPHAGSAINERFF. CDR3 bases: TGTGCCAGCAGCGTAGGCCCACACGCGGGGAGCGCTATCAATGAGCGGTTCTTC.

The rearrangement uses TRBV3-1 and TRBJ2-7, with a tentative D call TRBD1 (6 bases). The CDR3 has 17 residues. The germline gives CDR1 LGHDT, CDR2 YNNKEL (reference sequence). Trimming pared 6 bases from V and 5 bases from J, leaving 26 bases between. The CDR3 bases are TGTGCCAGCAGTCCCGTTCCCACACAGGGAGTATTGGACGAGCAGTACTTC. Translation gives CASSPVPTQGVLDEQYF.

The rearrangement uses TRBV12-3 or TRBV12-4 and TRBJ2-1; the D is unclear. Trimming took off 6 bases at V and 10 bases at J, with 16 bases between the two ends. This CDR3 spans 13 amino acids. The CDR3 loop reads CASRVGRLDEQFF. The CDR3 nucleotides read TGTGCCAGCAGGGTAGGTCGACTGGACGAGCAGTTCTTC.

In DNA form, the CDR3 reads TGTGCCAGCAGGCCGTTAGCGGGGGAAGCCAAAAACATTCAGTACTTC. Its protein is CASRPLAGEAKNIQYF. V is TRBV27 and J is TRBJ2-4, with 9 bases identical to TRBD2. CDR3 size: 16 residues. The V gene end was trimmed by 6 bases and the J gene end by 0 bases; junction bases not matched to a gene: 6. CDR1 and CDR2 from the germline V gene are MNHEY and SMNVEV (reference sequence).